This TCR beta chain originates from a study of Ad26.COV2.S vaccination and SARS-CoV-2 variants. Method: immunoSEQ multiplex PCR; TCRdb's copy keeps in-frame clones and lacks some. In the table there are about 350,000 clones, roughly nine tenths of which are singletons. Treatment noted: around 19 received Ad26.COV2.S at low or high dose, single or two shots; 5 received placebo; per-sample allocation not given. Sampling took place 63 days after the first vaccine or placebo injection. This clone was seen a handful of times. This CDR3 has 15 amino acids. Germline V CDR1 and CDR2: SGHNT, YYREEE (reference sequence). Trimming left V 0 bases short and J 7 bases short, with 13 bases between.

This specimen was peripheral blood, taken in a trial of Ad26.COV2.S vaccine versus placebo. This chain joins TRBV5-4 and TRBJ2-2; D might be TRBD2 (6 bases). The TCR sequence derives from a person between 18 and 65 years old who received the Ad26.COV2.S COVID-19 vaccine or a placebo. The CDR3 DNA is TGTGCCAGCAGCTTGGCCCGGGGGTTGGGCGGGGAGCTGTTTTTT. The encoded protein is CASSLARGLGGELFF.